This is a list of T cell receptor beta chains from one sample in a study of T cell changes during pregnancy in multiple sclerosis. The method was immunoSEQ multiplex PCR; TCRdb's version includes in-frame clones alone and lacks a portion of them. The repertoire has fewer than 60,000 clones, roughly 92% of them found once; the top ten carry less than 0.45%. The specimen was CD4+ T cells from peripheral blood mononuclear cells, collected after pregnancy. The receptors stem from a female donor with multiple sclerosis, enrolled in a pregnancy study. Each CDR3 is given with its conserved first and last residue. A D gene is named only where the DNA matches it firmly. Rows may omit the clone size; those that give it use once, few, many or a size class.

J gene	clone size	V gene	D gene	CDR3 DNA	CDR3 protein
TRBJ2-1	-	TRBV5-4	TRBD2	TGTGCCAGCAGCCACCGACTAGCGGGACTTTACAATGAGCAGTTCTTC	CASSHRLAGLYNEQFF
TRBJ1-5	-	TRBV28	TRBD1	TGTGCCAGCAGTTTACAGGGGGCGCGCAATCAGCCCCAGCATTTT	CASSLQGARNQPQHF
TRBJ1-4	-	TRBV19	TRBD1	TGTGCCACCGGCCAGGGACAGAATAATGAAAAACTGTTTTTT	CATGQGQNNEKLFF
TRBJ2-1	-	TRBV19	TRBD2	TGTGCCAGCCAAAAGACGGCGACTAGCGGGAGTTTCCACAATGAGCAGTTCTTC	CASQKTATSGSFHNEQFF
TRBJ2-7	-	TRBV7-8	TRBD2	TGTGCCAGCAGCCGGACTAGCGGGAGGGCGGGGACCCTCTACGAGCAGTACTTC	CASSRTSGRAGTLYEQYF
TRBJ1-2	-	TRBV28	-	TGTGCCAGCAGTTTAGCGGTTGTTGGCTACACCTTC	CASSLAVVGYTF
TRBJ2-6	-	TRBV28	-	TGTGCCAGCAGTTTACAGACAGGAAGCTCTGGGGCCAACGTCCTGACTTTC	CASSLQTGSSGANVLTF
TRBJ2-7	-	TRBV5-1	TRBD2	TGCGCCAGCAGCTTTTCTAGCGGGGGCTTCTCCTACGAGCAGTACTTC	CASSFSSGGFSYEQYF
TRBJ2-3	-	TRBV7-3	-	TGTGCCAGCAGCTTAACGGGCTTCACAGATACGCAGTATTTT	CASSLTGFTDTQYF
TRBJ2-1	-	TRBV30	TRBD2	TGTGCCTGGGCTCTGACTAGCGGGGTTGAGCAGTTCTTC	CAWALTSGVEQFF
TRBJ2-2	-	TRBV7-8	TRBD2	TGTGCCAGCAGCCCCATTGGGGGAGGGCCGATCGGGGAGCTGTTTTTT	CASSPIGGGPIGELFF
TRBJ2-2	-	TRBV5-4	-	TGTGCCAGCAGCTTGACACAAATGAACACCGGGGAGCTGTTTTTT	CASSLTQMNTGELFF
TRBJ2-5	-	TRBV18	-	TGTGCCAGCTCACCATCGGGCGGGCGGGCCCAAGAGACCCAGTACTTC	CASSPSGGRAQETQYF
TRBJ2-3	-	TRBV5-1	TRBD2	TGCGCCAGCAGCTTGGCCGCAGCGGGAGCAGATACGCAGTATTTT	CASSLAAAGADTQYF
TRBJ2-2	-	TRBV19	TRBD2	TGTGCCAGTAGTAAACTAGCGGGAGCGGAGGGGGAGCTGTTTTTT	CASSKLAGAEGELFF
TRBJ1-4	-	TRBV23-1	TRBD1	TGCGCCAGCAGTCACGCACCGACAGGGGTTAGCGAAAAACTGTTTTTT	CASSHAPTGVSEKLFF
TRBJ2-7	-	TRBV7-9	TRBD2	TGTGCCAGCAGGGATAGCGGGAGCGGTGAGCAGTACTTC	CASRDSGSGEQYF
TRBJ2-2	-	TRBV5-1	-	TGCGCCAGCAGCTTGGCCTTGACAGGCGTGAGGACCGGGGAGCTGTTTTTT	CASSLALTGVRTGELFF
TRBJ2-6	-	TRBV9	TRBD1	TGTGCCAGCAGCGGGACAGGGTCTGGGGCCAACGTCCTGACTTTC	CASSGTGSGANVLTF
TRBJ2-7	-	TRBV12-5	TRBD2	TGTGCTAGTGGTTTGCTACTGGGCGGGGGGTACCCCTACGAGCAGTACTTC	CASGLLLGGGYPYEQYF
TRBJ2-4	-	TRBV18	TRBD2	TGTGCCAGCTCACCTCGGACTAGCGTCAAAAACATTCAGTACTTC	CASSPRTSVKNIQYF
TRBJ2-1	-	TRBV28	TRBD2	TGTGCCAGCACCCGACTAGCGGACTACTACAATGAGCAGTTCTTC	CASTRLADYYNEQFF
TRBJ2-5	-	TRBV7-2	-	TGTGCCAGCAGCTTAGGGAGTTGGGAGACCCAGTACTTC	CASSLGSWETQYF
TRBJ2-5	-	TRBV19	TRBD2	TGTGCCAGTACAAAAAGACTCGCGGGAGGGCAAGAGACCCAGTACTTC	CASTKRLAGGQETQYF
TRBJ2-7	-	TRBV5-1	TRBD2	TGCGCCAGCAGCATGTACCGGGGGGGTCAGGGTGTCTACGAGCAGTACTTC	CASSMYRGGQGVYEQYF
TRBJ2-7	-	TRBV5-6	TRBD2	TGTGCCAGCAGCCTGGGACTAGCGGTCTACGAGCAGTACTTC	CASSLGLAVYEQYF
TRBJ1-1	-	TRBV7-9	TRBD1	TGTGCCAGCAGCCCAAGTGGGACAGGGGCACTGAACACTGAAGCTTTCTTT	CASSPSGTGALNTEAFF
TRBJ2-1	-	TRBV2	-	TGTGCCACCAACAGCCGTCTTTCCTACAATGAGCAGTTCTTC	CATNSRLSYNEQFF
TRBJ1-5	-	TRBV4-2	-	TGTGCCAGCAGCCAAGATTTGAGGAGCGGGCGGGAGCCCCAGCATTTT	CASSQDLRSGREPQHF
TRBJ1-6	-	TRBV30	-	TGTGCCTGGAGTGTGCAGGAGGGCTCACCCCTCCACTTT	CAWSVQEGSPLHF
TRBJ2-1	once	TRBV19	TRBD2	TGTGCCAGTAGCGTACTAGCGGGAGCCGGCTCCTCCTACAATGAGCAGTTCTTC	CASSVLAGAGSSYNEQFF
TRBJ1-2	-	TRBV5-4	-	TGTGCCAGCGGGTTTACAGGGAACTATGGCTACACCTTC	CASGFTGNYGYTF
TRBJ1-4	-	TRBV7-9	TRBD1	TGTGCCAGCAGCTTTACAGGGGGCGCGGGTGAAAAACTGTTTTTT	CASSFTGGAGEKLFF
TRBJ2-5	-	TRBV6-1	-	TGTGCCAGCAGTGTGAGCCCCCAAATCCCCAAAGAGACCCAGTACTTC	CASSVSPQIPKETQYF
TRBJ2-3	-	TRBV5-5	TRBD2	TGTGCCAGCAGCCCCAGACTAGCGGGGGAAGATACGCAGTATTTT	CASSPRLAGEDTQYF
TRBJ1-2	-	TRBV5-1	TRBD1	TGCGCCAGCAGCTTGGCTCCAGGGGGCGCGGATTATGGCTACACCTTC	CASSLAPGGADYGYTF
TRBJ2-2	-	TRBV2	TRBD2	TGTGCCAGCAGTGAAGATGCGGGAGGGACCGGGGAGCTGTTTTTT	CASSEDAGGTGELFF
TRBJ2-3	-	TRBV4-1	-	TGCGCCAGCAGCCGCCAAGCGAACACAGATACGCAGTATTTT	CASSRQANTDTQYF
TRBJ2-5	-	TRBV7-2	TRBD2	TGTGCCAGCAGCTCTAGCGGGAGGGCCCGGGGGACCCAGTACTTC	CASSSSGRARGTQYF
TRBJ2-3	-	TRBV19	-	TGTGCCAGTACACCCAAATTGGCCAGCGGGAGCACAGATACGCAGTATTTT	CASTPKLASGSTDTQYF
TRBJ1-5	-	TRBV28	-	TGTGCCAGCAGTTTATGGTTGACAGTTAGCAATCAGCCCCAGCATTTT	CASSLWLTVSNQPQHF
TRBJ2-3	-	TRBV5-4	-	TGTGCCAGCAGCTTGGGAGTAGGCACAGATACGCAGTATTTT	CASSLGVGTDTQYF
TRBJ2-3	-	TRBV5-4	TRBD2	TGTGCCAGCAGCTTGAAGACTAGCCGGACAGATACGCAGTATTTT	CASSLKTSRTDTQYF
TRBJ1-4	-	TRBV19	-	TGTGCCAGTAGTATGGGCAGGGCGAATGAAAAACTGTTTTTT	CASSMGRANEKLFF
TRBJ1-1	-	TRBV9	-	TGTGCCAGCAGCGTAGCACAACAGAACACTGAAGCTTTCTTT	CASSVAQQNTEAFF
TRBJ1-2	-	TRBV6-1	TRBD1	TGTGCCAGCCAGCGACAGGGGTATGGCTACACCTTC	CASQRQGYGYTF